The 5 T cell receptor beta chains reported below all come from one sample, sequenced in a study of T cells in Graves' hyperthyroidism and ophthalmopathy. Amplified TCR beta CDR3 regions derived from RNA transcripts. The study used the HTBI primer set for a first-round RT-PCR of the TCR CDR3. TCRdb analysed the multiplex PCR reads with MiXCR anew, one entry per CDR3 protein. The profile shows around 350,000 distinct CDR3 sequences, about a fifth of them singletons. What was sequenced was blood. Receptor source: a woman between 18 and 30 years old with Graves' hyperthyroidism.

The CDR3 bases are TGTGCCAGCACCAATATTCTCCCGGGGGGGAGCTCCTACGAGCAGTACTTC. It encodes CASTNILPGGSSYEQYF. The chain employs TRBV24-1 and TRBJ2-7; 8 positions agree with TRBD2. The germline V gene has CDR1 KGHDR and CDR2 SFDVKD. The CDR3 covers 17 residues. Trimming cost V 11 bases and J 0 bases; bases outside gene matches: 17.

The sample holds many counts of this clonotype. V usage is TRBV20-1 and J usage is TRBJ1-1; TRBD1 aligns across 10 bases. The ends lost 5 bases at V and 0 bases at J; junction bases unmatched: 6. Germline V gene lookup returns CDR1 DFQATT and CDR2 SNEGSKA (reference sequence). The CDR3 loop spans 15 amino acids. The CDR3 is CSAAGQGFVNTEAFF. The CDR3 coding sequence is TGCAGTGCTGCGGGACAGGGGTTTGTGAACACTGAAGCTTTCTTT.

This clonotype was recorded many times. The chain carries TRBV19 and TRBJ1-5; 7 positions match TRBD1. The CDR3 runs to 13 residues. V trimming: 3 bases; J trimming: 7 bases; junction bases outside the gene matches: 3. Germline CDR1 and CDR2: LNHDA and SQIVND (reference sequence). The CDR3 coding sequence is TGTGCCAGTAGTATCGACAGGGAACAGCCCCAGCATTTT. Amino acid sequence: CASSIDREQPQHF.

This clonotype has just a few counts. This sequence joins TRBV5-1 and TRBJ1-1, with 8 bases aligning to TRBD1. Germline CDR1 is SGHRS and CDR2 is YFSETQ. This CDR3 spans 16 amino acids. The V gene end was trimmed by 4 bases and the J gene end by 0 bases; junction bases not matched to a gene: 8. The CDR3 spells CASSPGTGPMNTEAFF. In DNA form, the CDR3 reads TGCGCCAGCAGCCCCGGGACAGGACCCATGAACACTGAAGCTTTCTTT. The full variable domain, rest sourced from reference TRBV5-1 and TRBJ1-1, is KAGVTQTPRYLIKTRGQQVTLSCSPISGHRSVSWYQQTPGQGLQFLFEYFSETQRNKGNFPGRFSGRQFSNSRSEMNVSTLELGDSALYLCASSPGTGPMNTEAFFGQGTRLTVV.

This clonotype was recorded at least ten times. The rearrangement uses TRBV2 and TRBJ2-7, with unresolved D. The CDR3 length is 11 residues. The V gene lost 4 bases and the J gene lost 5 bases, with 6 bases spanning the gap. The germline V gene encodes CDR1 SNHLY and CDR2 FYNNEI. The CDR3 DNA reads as TGTGCCAGCAGTGTTATGGACGAGCAGTACTTC. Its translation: CASSVMDEQYF.